This T cell receptor (beta chain) derives from a study of blood T cell repertoires in COVID-19. The protocol was immunoSEQ multiplex PCR, while the TCRdb copy is restricted to in-frame clones and leaves out a portion. In the table there are about 74,000 clones, about 88% of which are singletons. V gave up 0 bases and J gave up 4 bases, with 10 bases separating them. The CDR3 covers 14 residues. Germline V gene data show CDR1 as SGHRS and CDR2 as YFSETQ. J is TRBJ1-2 and V is TRBV5-1, with D hard to call. This sequence was found in a man between 70 and 80 years old with active or convalescent COVID-19. Sample: peripheral blood. CDR3 amino acids: CASSLDSQVYGYTF. The CDR3 DNA is TGCGCCAGCAGCTTGGACAGCCAAGTCTATGGCTACACCTTC.